These 31 T cell receptor beta chains were sequenced from one sample in a study of cytomegalovirus exposure and HLA in healthy donors. Use of 60 Vbeta and 13 Jbeta primers characterized the PCR. The assay was immunoSEQ multiplex PCR, and TCRdb's table has in-frame clones only and misses some. The sample has about 240,000 clones, 82% seen once; the top ten hold 5.4%. What was sequenced was PBMCs. Receptor source: a woman aged 40 to 55 in good health and CMV-seropositive.

This rearrangement joins TRBV13 to TRBJ1-1; possible D gene TRBD1, 6 bases. Trimming pared 3 bases from V and 4 bases from J, leaving 12 bases between. The germline V gene has CDR1 PRHDT and CDR2 FYEKMQ (reference sequence). The CDR3 loop spans 14 amino acids. CDR3 sequence reads: CASSFPGVGTEAFF. The CDR3 nucleotides are TGTGCCAGCAGCTTCCCAGGGGTGGGCACTGAAGCTTTCTTT.

In its sample, this clone was seen once. This chain links TRBV6-5 with TRBJ2-1; the D gene is possibly TRBD2 (6 bases). Germline CDR1 is MNHEY and CDR2 is SVGAGI. The CDR3 contains 13 residues. V gave up 6 bases and J gave up 0 bases, with 6 bases separating them. As DNA, the CDR3 is TGTGCCAGCAGGGGACTCTCCTACAATGAGCAGTTCTTC. Its translation is CASRGLSYNEQFF.

This clone was detected only a few times. The rearrangement joins TRBV7-3 to TRBJ2-6, with 10 bases matching TRBD2. The germline CDR1 and CDR2 sequences are SGHTA and FQGTGA. The V segment lost 1 base and the J segment 3 bases; nucleotides outside the gene matches: 6. This CDR3 region has 18 residues. This chain's CDR3 is CASSLRASGSFGANVLTF. The CDR3 bases are TGTGCCAGCAGCTTAAGGGCTAGCGGGAGTTTTGGGGCCAACGTCCTGACTTTC.

This rearrangement joins TRBV11-2 to TRBJ1-3, with D perhaps TRBD1 (5 bases). Germline CDR1 reads SGHAT; CDR2 reads FQNNGV. Trimming cost V 4 bases and J 4 bases, with 11 bases left between them. CDR3 length: 14 amino acids. The CDR3 region has the DNA TGTGCCAGCAGCTCCCCGAGACAGGGAAACACCATATATTTT. Translation gives CASSSPRQGNTIYF.

This clone was recorded only once. The chain joins TRBV6-1 to TRBJ2-7; D uncertain. V gave up 2 bases and J gave up 1 base, with 6 bases separating them. The germline V gene has CDR1 MNHNS and CDR2 SASEGT. The CDR3 totals 13 residues. In nucleotides, the CDR3 is TGTGCCAGCAGTGAACAGACTTCCTACGAGCAGTACTTC. This codes for CASSEQTSYEQYF.

The chain uses TRBV6-1 and TRBJ2-1, with TRBD2 identical over 7 bases. The germline gives CDR1 MNHNS, CDR2 SASEGT. The V gene end was trimmed by 2 bases and the J gene end by 10 bases; junction bases not matched to a gene: 17. The CDR3 consists of 17 residues. CDR3 sequence: CASSEWDYHPNQEEQFF. CDR3 sequence (DNA): TGTGCCAGCAGTGAATGGGACTATCATCCCAATCAGGAAGAGCAGTTCTTC.

The chain uses TRBV15 and TRBJ1-4; D may be TRBD1 (6 bases). This CDR3 is built from 16 residues. Germline V gene lookup returns CDR1 LNHNV and CDR2 YYDKDF (reference sequence). V was trimmed by 0 bases and J by 9 bases, leaving 17 bases between them. CDR3 nucleotides: TGTGCCACCAGCAGAGATCCTTCAGGGGCAGCAAAAAAACTGTTTTTT. This gives the protein CATSRDPSGAAKKLFF.

The V call is TRBV7-2, the J call TRBJ1-5; unclear D gene. The CDR3 covers 15 residues. Germline-derived CDR1 and CDR2 are SGHTA and FQGNSA. Deletions cut 2 bases from V and 3 bases from J, with 11 bases between. The chain's CDR3 is CASSLIWQANQPQHF. The CDR3 nucleotides read TGTGCCAGCAGCTTAATTTGGCAGGCCAATCAGCCCCAGCATTTT.

In this sample, this clone turned up a few times. This sequence joins TRBV28 and TRBJ2-7; 7 bases agree with TRBD2. The length of the CDR3 is 16 residues. Losses at the gene ends were 3 bases for V and 1 base for J; bases not matched to a gene: 9. The germline gives CDR1 MDHEN, CDR2 SYDVKM. DNA of the CDR3: TGTGCCAGCAGTTTGTGGGCGGGAGAGGTTTCCTACGAGCAGTACTTC. It is translated as CASSLWAGEVSYEQYF.

This clone came up a few times. The chain is built from TRBV25-1 and TRBJ2-7; 10 positions agree with TRBD1. Germline V gene lookup returns CDR1 MGHDK and CDR2 SYGVNS. V was pared by 7 bases and J by 5 bases, with 11 bases of the junction left unmatched. CDR3 length: 15 amino acids. CDR3 protein: CASTPGGQGIDEQYF. The CDR3 DNA sequence: TGTGCCAGCACCCCTGGGGGACAGGGGATCGACGAGCAGTACTTC.

Only one count was recorded for this clone. V and J are TRBV4-1 and TRBJ1-1, with no clear D. Germline lookup yields CDR1 MGHRA and CDR2 YSYEKL. The V gene lost 1 base and the J gene lost 3 bases, with 12 bases spanning the gap. The length of the CDR3 is 15 residues. CDR3 in DNA: TGCGCCAGCAGCCAAGTAATCGGAGGGTACACTGAAGCTTTCTTT. Translating it yields CASSQVIGGYTEAFF.

The chain couples TRBV9 to TRBJ2-2; 10 nucleotides align to TRBD2. Germline V gene lookup returns CDR1 SGDLS and CDR2 YYNGEE. The CDR3 has 14 residues. V was pared by 2 bases and J by 6 bases, with 1 base of the junction left unmatched. CDR3 sequence reads: CASSVLAGAGELFF. The CDR3, as DNA: TGTGCCAGCAGCGTGCTAGCGGGAGCCGGGGAGCTGTTTTTT.

The gene calls are TRBV7-9 and TRBJ1-1; unclear D gene. The CDR3 has 12 residues. V dropped 5 bases and J dropped 2 bases, with 6 bases sitting between them. Germline V gene sequence: CDR1 SEHNR, CDR2 FQNEAQ (reference sequence). The CDR3 reads CASSHSNTEAFF. For the CDR3, the DNA is TGTGCCAGCAGCCATTCCAACACTGAAGCTTTCTTT.

CDR3 sequence: CASSPVPREAGANVLTF. CDR3 coding DNA: TGTGCCAGCAGCCCAGTCCCTAGGGAGGCTGGGGCCAACGTCCTGACTTTC. The rearrangement joins TRBV13 to TRBJ2-6; the D gene is possibly TRBD2 (6 bases). The CDR3 has 17 residues. V was clipped by 5 bases and J by 2 bases, with 16 bases between them. CDR1 PRHDT and CDR2 FYEKMQ come from the germline V gene (reference sequence).

V is TRBV27 and J is TRBJ2-5; D is uncertain. Trimming pared 4 bases from V and 7 bases from J, leaving 10 bases between. Germline CDR1 reads MNHEY; CDR2 reads SMNVEV (reference sequence). This CDR3 region has 12 residues. CDR3 nucleotide sequence: TGTGCCAGCAGTTCGTCCCTCGGGACCCAGTACTTC. Protein: CASSSSLGTQYF.

This sequence joins TRBV7-9 and TRBJ1-5; TRBD1 might be the D (6 bases). The CDR3 has 15 amino acids. CDR1 SEHNR and CDR2 FQNEAQ come from the germline V gene (reference sequence). Between the trimmed V and J ends, which lost 1 base and 3 bases, there was a span of 10 bases. The CDR3 nucleotides are TGTGCCAGCAGCTTAGGGGGGGGCCACAATCAGCCCCAGCATTTT. It codes for CASSLGGGHNQPQHF.

The V and J genes are TRBV5-1 and TRBJ2-3, with D perhaps matching TRBD2 (5 bases). The CDR3 is 12 amino acids. CDR1 is SGHRS, CDR2 YFSETQ, per germline. V shed 5 bases and J shed 1 base, with 5 bases lying between them. DNA of the CDR3: TGCGCCAGCAGGGAGGGCACAGATACGCAGTATTTT. Its translation: CASREGTDTQYF.

Details on this clone: This sample includes further DNA sequences coding for the same CDR3. The rearrangement joins TRBV30 to TRBJ2-7; TRBD1 matches at 8 bases. V was pared by 6 bases and J by 7 bases, with 11 bases of the junction left unmatched. This CDR3 has 13 amino acids. Germline V lookup: CDR1 GTSNPN, CDR2 SVGIG (reference sequence). The CDR3 region is CACSGQGFGEQYF. The CDR3 DNA is TGTGCCTGTTCCGGACAGGGCTTTGGGGAGCAGTACTTC.

This chain uses TRBV15 with TRBJ2-1, with 15 bases matching TRBD2. CDR3 size: 16 residues. Looked up from germline, CDR1 is LNHNV and CDR2 is YYDKDF (reference sequence). Losses at the gene ends were 1 base for V and 7 bases for J; bases not matched to a gene: 2. The CDR3 protein is CATSRVGTSGRNEQFF. For the CDR3, the DNA is TGTGCCACCAGCAGAGTGGGGACTAGCGGGAGGAATGAGCAGTTCTTC.

This chain connects TRBV5-4 to TRBJ2-1; possibly TRBD2 for D (5 bases). The V end was cut by 4 bases, the J end by 0 bases, with 11 bases between. This CDR3 contains 15 residues. The germline gives CDR1 SGHNT, CDR2 YYREEE (reference sequence). CDR3 coding DNA: TGTGCCAGCAGCACGGACTCGAGCTCCTACAATGAGCAGTTCTTC. It specifies CASSTDSSSYNEQFF.

The J gene is TRBJ2-7, the V gene TRBV30; D is perhaps TRBD2 (6 bases). CDR1 GTSNPN and CDR2 SVGIG come from the germline V gene (reference sequence). The CDR3 totals 12 residues. Deletions cut 6 bases from V and 3 bases from J, with 12 bases between. The CDR3 sequence: CACHSGDYEQYF. The DNA of the CDR3 is TGTGCCTGTCACTCGGGAGACTACGAGCAGTACTTC.

The V gene is TRBV15, the J gene TRBJ2-5; TRBD2 matches at 10 bases. Trimming removed 1 base from V and 2 bases from J; junction bases left unmatched: 4. The germline V gene encodes CDR1 LNHNV and CDR2 YYDKDF (reference sequence). This CDR3 spans 16 amino acids. The CDR3 spells CATSRGRTSGQETQYF. The CDR3 nucleotides read TGTGCCACCAGCAGAGGCCGGACTAGCGGACAAGAGACCCAGTACTTC.

The rearrangement links TRBV5-4 to TRBJ2-2; 8 bases line up with TRBD2. Germline-derived CDR1 and CDR2 are SGHNT and YYREEE (reference sequence). The J segment lost 7 bases and the V segment lost 0 bases, leaving 8 bases of the junction unmatched. The CDR3 covers 16 residues. The CDR3 region has the DNA TGTGCCAGCAGCTTGGGAGGGACTAGGTTAAGCGGGGAGCTGTTTTTT. It translates to CASSLGGTRLSGELFF.

The rearrangement uses TRBV14 and TRBJ2-5, with D possibly being TRBD2 (5 bases). There are 13 residues in the CDR3. Germline values: CDR1 SGHDN, CDR2 FVKESK. V lost 1 base to trimming and J lost 4 bases, with 7 bases between them. The CDR3 region is CASSQGGRETQYF. The CDR3 DNA is TGTGCCAGCAGCCAAGGAGGGAGAGAGACCCAGTACTTC.

The chain links TRBV5-6 to TRBJ2-1, with D perhaps matching TRBD1 (5 bases). Germline lookup yields CDR1 SGHDT and CDR2 YYEEEE. V was clipped by 1 base and J by 0 bases, with 8 bases between them. The CDR3 runs to 15 residues. CDR3 bases: TGTGCCAGCAGCTTGCAGGGCGGCTCCTACAATGAGCAGTTCTTC. This encodes CASSLQGGSYNEQFF.

This clone is a singleton in its sample. The chain is built from TRBV4-1 and TRBJ1-2; D call uncertain. CDR3 size: 15 residues. The V gene's germline CDR1 is MGHRA and CDR2 YSYEKL. V lost 0 bases and J lost 8, with 16 bases in between. The CDR3 sequence is CASSQDGEFNYGYTF. The DNA of the CDR3 is TGCGCCAGCAGCCAAGATGGGGAGTTTAATTACGGCTACACCTTC.

This chain uses TRBV7-2 with TRBJ2-5; 10 bases match TRBD2. After removal of 1 base from V and 5 bases from J, the junction contained 10 bases not matched to a gene. The CDR3 sequence is 17 residues long. The germline gives CDR1 SGHTA, CDR2 FQGNSA. CDR3 DNA: TGTGCCAGCAGCTTAGTGGCTAGCGGGGGAGAGGTTGAGACCCAGTACTTC. It codes for CASSLVASGGEVETQYF.

This clone has just one count. The J gene is TRBJ2-2, the V gene TRBV27; tentatively, D is TRBD1 (7 bases). The ends were cut back, 11 bases at V and 1 base at J, with 11 bases in the middle. CDR1 MNHEY and CDR2 SMNVEV come from the germline V gene (reference sequence). CDR3 size: 13 residues. In DNA form, the CDR3 reads TGTGCCCTCCAGGGGGGGAACACCGGGGAGCTGTTTTTT. Protein sequence: CALQGGNTGELFF.

The rearrangement uses TRBV9 and TRBJ2-2; 7 bases agree with TRBD1. V was pared by 4 bases and J by 0 bases, with 6 bases of the junction left unmatched. CDR3 length equals 16 residues. Germline-derived CDR1 and CDR2 are SGDLS and YYNGEE. The CDR3: CASSPGQLPNTGELFF. The CDR3 DNA sequence: TGTGCCAGCAGCCCGGGACAGCTACCGAACACCGGGGAGCTGTTTTTT.

The rearrangement links TRBV4-2 to TRBJ1-2; D gene unclear. The CDR3 runs to 14 residues. V was shortened by 0 bases and J by 3 bases, with 8 bases between the two germline ends. Germline V gene data show CDR1 as LGHNA and CDR2 as YNFKEQ. The CDR3 bases are TGTGCCAGCAGCCAAGACTTGCGGGACTATGGCTACACCTTC. Residues: CASSQDLRDYGYTF.

The V and J genes are TRBV6-1 and TRBJ1-1; D gene unclear. V was trimmed by 5 bases and J by 0 bases, leaving 13 bases between them. Germline V gene sequence: CDR1 MNHNS, CDR2 SASEGT. The CDR3 is 15 residues long. CDR3 bases: TGTGCCAGCAGTCTTTATCAACAGATGAACACTGAAGCTTTCTTT. It codes for CASSLYQQMNTEAFF.